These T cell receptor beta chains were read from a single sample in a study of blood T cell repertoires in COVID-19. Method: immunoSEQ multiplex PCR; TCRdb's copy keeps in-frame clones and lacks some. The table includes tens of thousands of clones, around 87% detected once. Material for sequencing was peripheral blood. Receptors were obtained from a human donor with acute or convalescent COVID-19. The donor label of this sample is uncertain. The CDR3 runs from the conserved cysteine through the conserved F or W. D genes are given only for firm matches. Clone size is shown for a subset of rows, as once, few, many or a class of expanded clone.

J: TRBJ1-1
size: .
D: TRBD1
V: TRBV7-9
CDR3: CASSTQGTVGAFF
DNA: TGTGCCAGCAGCACACAGGGGACGGTCGGAGCTTTCTTT

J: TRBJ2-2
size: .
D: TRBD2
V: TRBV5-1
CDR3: CASQREGLEAGELFF
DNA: TGCGCCAGCCAAAGGGAGGGTTTAGAGGCCGGGGAGCTGTTTTTT

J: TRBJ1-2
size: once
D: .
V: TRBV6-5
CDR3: CASKPGAKDYGYTF
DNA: TGTGCCAGCAAGCCAGGGGCGAAGGACTATGGCTACACCTTC

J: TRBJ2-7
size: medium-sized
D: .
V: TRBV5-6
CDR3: CASSLKPGSYEQYF
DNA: TGTGCCAGCAGCCTTAAGCCGGGCTCCTACGAGCAGTACTTC

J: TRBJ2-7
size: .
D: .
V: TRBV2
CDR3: CASSGSALGAHEQYF
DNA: TGTGCCAGCAGTGGGAGCGCCCTCGGAGCCCACGAGCAGTACTTC

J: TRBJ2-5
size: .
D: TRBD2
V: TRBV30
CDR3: CAWTTSGGSQTQYF
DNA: TGTGCCTGGACGACTAGCGGGGGTTCGCAGACCCAGTACTTC

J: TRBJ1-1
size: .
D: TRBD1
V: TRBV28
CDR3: CASSSWDRRNTEAFF
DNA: TGTGCCAGCAGCTCCTGGGACAGGAGAAACACTGAAGCTTTCTTT

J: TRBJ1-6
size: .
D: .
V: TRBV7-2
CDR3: CASRGLYNSPLHF
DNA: TGTGCCAGCAGGGGGCTCTATAATTCACCCCTCCACTTT

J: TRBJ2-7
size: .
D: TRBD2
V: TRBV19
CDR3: CASSISTSGGSYEQYF
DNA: TGTGCCAGTAGTATCTCGACTAGCGGGGGATCCTACGAGCAGTACTTC

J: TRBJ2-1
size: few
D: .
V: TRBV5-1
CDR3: CASSLTLRGLNEQFF
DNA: TGCGCCAGCAGCTTGACACTACGGGGGTTGAATGAGCAGTTCTTC

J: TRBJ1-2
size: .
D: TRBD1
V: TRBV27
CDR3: CASSSLTGGAWGYTF
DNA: TGTGCCAGCAGTTCCCTGACAGGGGGCGCATGGGGCTACACCTTC

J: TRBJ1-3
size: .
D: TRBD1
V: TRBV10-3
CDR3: CAISDDRGARNTIYF
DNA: TGTGCCATCAGTGATGACAGGGGGGCGAGAAACACCATATATTTT

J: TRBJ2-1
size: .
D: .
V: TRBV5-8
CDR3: CASSLAGVKFF
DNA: TGTGCCAGCAGCTTGGCAGGGGTTAAGTTCTTC

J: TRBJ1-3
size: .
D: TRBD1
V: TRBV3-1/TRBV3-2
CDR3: CASSQAGQGFGNTIYF
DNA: TGTGCCAGCAGCCAAGCCGGACAGGGGTTCGGAAACACCATATATTTT

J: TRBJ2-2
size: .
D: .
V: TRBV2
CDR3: CASSRTNGGELFF
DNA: TGTGCCAGCAGTCGGACTAATGGGGGGGAGCTGTTTTTT

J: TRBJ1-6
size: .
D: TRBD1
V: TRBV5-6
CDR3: CASSTGTGLNSPLHF
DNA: TGTGCCAGCAGCACCGGGACAGGGCTTAATTCACCCCTCCACTTT

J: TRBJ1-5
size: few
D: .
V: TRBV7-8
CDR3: CASSLAGLWSNQPQHF
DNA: TGTGCCAGCAGCTTAGCCGGGTTGTGGAGCAATCAGCCCCAGCATTTT

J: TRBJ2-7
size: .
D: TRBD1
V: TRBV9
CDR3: CASSGRQGASGVQYF
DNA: TGTGCCAGCAGCGGGAGACAGGGGGCGAGCGGTGTGCAGTACTTC

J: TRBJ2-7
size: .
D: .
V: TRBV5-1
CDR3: CASSLPDGQNKGYEQYF
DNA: TGCGCCAGCAGCTTGCCGGATGGACAAAACAAAGGCTACGAGCAGTACTTC

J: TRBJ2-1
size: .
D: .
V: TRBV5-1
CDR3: CASSEGGGSNEQFF
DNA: TGCGCCAGCAGCGAGGGTGGGGGGAGTAATGAGCAGTTCTTC

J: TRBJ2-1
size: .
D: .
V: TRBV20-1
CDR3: CSARNAGEQFF
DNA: TGCAGTGCTAGAAACGCGGGCGAGCAGTTCTTC

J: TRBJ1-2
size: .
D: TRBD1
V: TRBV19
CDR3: CASSSTGGASLGGYTF
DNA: TGTGCCAGTAGCTCGACAGGGGGCGCATCTCTGGGTGGCTACACCTTC

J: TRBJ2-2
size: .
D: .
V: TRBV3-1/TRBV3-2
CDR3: CASSHDGLAGTGELFF
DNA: TGTGCCAGCAGCCATGATGGGCTAGCAGGCACCGGGGAGCTGTTTTTT

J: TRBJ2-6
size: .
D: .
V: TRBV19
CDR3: CASSISPYGELGANVLTF
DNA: TGTGCCAGTAGTATTTCTCCTTACGGGGAACTCGGGGCCAACGTCCTGACTTTC

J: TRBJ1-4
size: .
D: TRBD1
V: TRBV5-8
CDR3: CASSTGTGVGFPEKLFF
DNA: TGTGCCAGCAGCACCGGGACAGGGGTCGGCTTCCCTGAAAAACTGTTTTTT

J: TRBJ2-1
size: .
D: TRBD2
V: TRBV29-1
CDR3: CSVRTSGGINEQFF
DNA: TGCAGCGTCAGGACTAGCGGGGGGATCAATGAGCAGTTCTTC

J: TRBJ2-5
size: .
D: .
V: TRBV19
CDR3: CASSIGLGQPRLETQYF
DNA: TGTGCCAGTAGTATAGGGTTGGGACAACCCAGATTGGAGACCCAGTACTTC

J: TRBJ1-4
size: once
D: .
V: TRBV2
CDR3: CASSEVLATNEKLFF
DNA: TGTGCCAGCAGTGAAGTCTTAGCAACTAATGAAAAACTGTTTTTT

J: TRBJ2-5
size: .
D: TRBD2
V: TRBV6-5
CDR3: CASTRAGAGGETQYF
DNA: TGTGCCAGCACCAGAGCGGGGGCGGGGGGAGAGACCCAGTACTTC

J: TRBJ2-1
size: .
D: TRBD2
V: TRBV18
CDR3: CASSPLGSPSGGFYNEQFF
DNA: TGTGCCAGCTCACCCCTGGGGTCCCCAAGCGGGGGTTTCTACAATGAGCAGTTCTTC

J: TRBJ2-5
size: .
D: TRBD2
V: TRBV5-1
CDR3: CASRGGAFQETQYF
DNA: TGCGCCAGCAGGGGAGGGGCGTTCCAAGAGACCCAGTACTTC

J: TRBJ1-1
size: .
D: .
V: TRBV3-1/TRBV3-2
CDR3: CASSQSEAGNTEAFF
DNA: TGTGCCAGCAGCCAATCGGAGGCGGGGAACACTGAAGCTTTCTTT

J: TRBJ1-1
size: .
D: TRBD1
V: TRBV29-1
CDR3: CSELDRGYTEAFF
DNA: TGCAGCGAGCTGGACAGGGGTTACACTGAAGCTTTCTTT

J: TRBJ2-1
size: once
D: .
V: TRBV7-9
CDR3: CASSSGGGQTLRFF
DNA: TGTGCCAGCAGCTCGGGCGGTGGACAGACCCTTAGGTTCTTC

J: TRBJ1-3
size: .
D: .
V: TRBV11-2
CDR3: CASSSARGNTIYF
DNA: TGTGCCAGCAGCTCGGCCAGGGGAAACACCATATATTTT

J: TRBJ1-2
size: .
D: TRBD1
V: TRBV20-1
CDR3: CSAQGARGYTF
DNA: TGCAGTGCACAGGGGGCGCGAGGCTACACCTTC

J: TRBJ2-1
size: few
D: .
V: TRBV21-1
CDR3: CASSNQGHSYNEQFF
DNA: TGTGCCAGCAGCAATCAGGGGCACTCCTACAATGAGCAGTTCTTC

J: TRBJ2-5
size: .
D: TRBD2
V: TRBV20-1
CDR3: CSASGGGQETQYF
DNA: TGCAGTGCTAGTGGGGGGGGCCAAGAGACCCAGTACTTC